This TCR beta chain was captured by sequencing in a study of beta chain features in type 1 diabetes. Overall study results and limits: PCR could preferentially amplify shorter templates, alike in patients and controls. Shorter TCRB CDR3s, moderately but significantly so, marked every one of the four CD4+ subsets in Type 1 diabetes patients. A greater similarity of naive, central memory and Treg TCRB repertoires was seen among patients than among healthy donors.

Since all of the isolated RNA was reverse transcribed, expressed TCRB transcripts were what got sequenced. The table came from immunoSEQ multiplex PCR; TCRdb's copy has only in-frame clones and leaves some out. The sample lists about 360,000 clones; approximately 12% were seen once. From germline, CDR1 is ENHRY and CDR2 SYGVKD. The CDR3 extends over 15 amino acids. V lost 4 bases and J lost 3; bases outside the gene matches: 6. Worth noting for this clone: Its antigen is not identified.

This TCR derives from a man aged 18 to 29 in good health. The sample consisted of naive CD4+ T cells from blood. V is TRBV10-3 and J is TRBJ2-5, with 9 positions matching TRBD1. The DNA for the CDR3 is TGTGCCATCAGTGGTTCGGGACAGGGAAAAGAGACCCAGTACTTC. Its protein is CAISGSGQGKETQYF.